Below are 8 T cell receptor beta chains sequenced from a single sample in a study of regulatory and conventional T cells in RAG deficiency. TCRdb keeps only in-frame clones here, not all; method: immunoSEQ multiplex PCR. The sample records some 22,000 clones, just under 95% being singletons. Blood CD4+ CD25-low CD127-high conventional T cells supplied the genomic DNA template. The same sample was also used in a study of regulatory T cells. That investigation notes: The primer mix had 52 TRBV and 13 TRBJ primers.

Sequencing was carried out using CD4+ T cells sorted from blood. These receptors were obtained from a human donor in good health.

The chain joins TRBV7-6 to TRBJ2-1, with 10 bases lining up with TRBD2. This CDR3 contains 17 residues. The ends lost 3 bases at V and 2 bases at J; junction bases unmatched: 7. Germline lookup yields CDR1 SGHVS and CDR2 FNYEAQ. The CDR3 reads CASSLSGGAVAYNEQFF. In DNA, the CDR3 is TGTGCCAGCAGCTTGAGCGGGGGGGCAGTAGCCTACAATGAGCAGTTCTTC.

This chain links TRBV5-5 with TRBJ2-5; D tentatively reads TRBD1 or TRBD2 (5 bases each). V gave up 0 bases and J gave up 1 base, with 13 bases separating them. Germline CDR1 is SGHKS and CDR2 is YYEKEE (reference sequence). This CDR3 is 16 amino acids long. CDR3 loop: CASSLGATGPQETQYF. The DNA for the CDR3 is TGTGCCAGCAGCTTGGGTGCTACGGGGCCCCAAGAGACCCAGTACTTC.

This rearrangement joins TRBV29-1 to TRBJ1-1; no reliable D call. The CDR3 totals 15 residues. The germline V gene has CDR1 SQVTM and CDR2 ANQGSEA. The V end was cut by 4 bases, the J end by 0 bases, with 15 bases between. The CDR3 sequence is CSVGRHNGVNTEAFF. The CDR3 DNA follows: TGCAGCGTTGGAAGGCACAATGGGGTGAACACTGAAGCTTTCTTT.

This chain connects TRBV23-1 to TRBJ2-5; D possibly uses TRBD1 or TRBD2 (5 bases each). TRBV23-1 counts as an open reading frame of uncertain function. V lost 3 bases, J lost 0 bases, and 11 bases lay in between. This CDR3 spans 15 amino acids. Written as DNA, the CDR3 is TGCGCCAGCAGTCACCCGGGGCAGCACCAAGAGACCCAGTACTTC. It specifies CASSHPGQHQETQYF.

The gene calls are TRBV11-2 and TRBJ2-5; weak D call: TRBD1 (5 bases). The CDR3 spans 14 residues. V lost 1 base and J 0 bases, leaving 6 bases between the germline ends. Germline-derived CDR1 and CDR2 are SGHAT and FQNNGV. The CDR3 sequence is CASSLAGYQETQYF. Here the CDR3 DNA reads TGTGCCAGCAGCTTAGCAGGGTACCAAGAGACCCAGTACTTC.

This chain uses TRBV30 with TRBJ1-5; no definite D call. The V end was cut by 2 bases, the J end by 6 bases, with 11 bases between. From germline, CDR1 is GTSNPN and CDR2 SVGIG (reference sequence). This CDR3 spans 13 amino acids. The CDR3 spells CAWSPGSRQPQHF. The CDR3 DNA reads TGTGCCTGGAGTCCCGGGAGTCGTCAGCCCCAGCATTTT.

V is TRBV6-9 and J is TRBJ2-5, with TRBD1 matching over 7 bases. CDR1 is MNHGY and CDR2 is SVAAGI in the germline V gene. Germline trimming cut 4 bases from V and 11 bases from J; bases unmatched to any gene: 10. The CDR3 runs 13 residues. The CDR3 DNA follows: TGTGCCAGCAGTTTCGACAGGGCTCGTGAGCAGTACTTC. The encoded protein is CASSFDRAREQYF.

The chain has TRBV5-4 and TRBJ1-6; 9 bases map to TRBD1. This CDR3 spans 16 amino acids. Germline CDR1 reads SGHNT; CDR2 reads YYREEE (reference sequence). V gave up 4 bases and J gave up 8 bases; unmatched junction bases: 10. The CDR3 region is CASSASGTGSHSPLHF. DNA for the CDR3: TGTGCCAGCAGCGCCTCAGGGACAGGGAGCCATTCACCCCTCCACTTT.